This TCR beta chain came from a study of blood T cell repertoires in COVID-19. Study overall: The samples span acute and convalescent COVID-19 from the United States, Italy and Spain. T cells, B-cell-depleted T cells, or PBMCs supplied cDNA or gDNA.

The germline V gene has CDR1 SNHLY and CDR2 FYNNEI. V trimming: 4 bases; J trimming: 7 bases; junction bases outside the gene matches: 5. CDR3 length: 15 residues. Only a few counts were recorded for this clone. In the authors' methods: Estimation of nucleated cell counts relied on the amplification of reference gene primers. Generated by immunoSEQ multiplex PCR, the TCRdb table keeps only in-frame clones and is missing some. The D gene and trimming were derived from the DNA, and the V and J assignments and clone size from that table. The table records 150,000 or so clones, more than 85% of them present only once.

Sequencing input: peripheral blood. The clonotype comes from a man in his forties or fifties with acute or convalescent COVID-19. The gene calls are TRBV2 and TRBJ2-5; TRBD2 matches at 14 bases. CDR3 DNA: TGTGCCAGCAGTGCGACTAGCGGGAGGGGGGGGACCCAGTACTTC. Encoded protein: CASSATSGRGGTQYF.